A selection of T cell receptor beta chains follows, all from one sample in a study of T cells after yellow fever vaccination. TCRdb independently ran MiXCR on the 5' RACE reads; one entry per CDR3 protein. The profile covers 250,000 to 300,000 distinct CDR3 sequences, with around 13% appearing a single time and around 0.49% taken by the ten largest. The sequenced sample was CD4+ T cells sorted from PBMCs, obtained 45 days after the yellow fever booster vaccination. The source of these receptors is a man between 25 and 39 years old who received the YFV17D yellow fever vaccine. Each CDR3 is given with its conserved first and last residue. Each record gives: J gene, clone size, D gene, V gene, CDR3 length, CDR3 DNA, CDR3 protein. The D gene is left open where the match is weak. For some rows the clone size is stated as once, few or many, or as a class when expanded; others skip it.

>TRBJ2-2|.|TRBD2|TRBV20-1|16
TGCAGTGCCAAACTAGCGGGAGGCCGAAACACCGGGGAGCTGTTTTTT
CSAKLAGGRNTGELFF
>TRBJ1-1|few|TRBD1|TRBV6-5|15
TGTGCCAGCAGTTGGACAGGGGGGGAAGACACTGAAGCTTTCTTT
CASSWTGGEDTEAFF
>TRBJ2-3|many|.|TRBV6-2/TRBV6-3|14
TGTGCCAGCAGTTACGGGACCCAAAGGTATACGCAGTATTTT
CASSYGTQRYTQYF
>TRBJ1-2|few|.|TRBV20-1|14
TGCAGTGCTAGACCGTTCCGGGACACCTATGGCTACACCTTC
CSARPFRDTYGYTF
>TRBJ1-6|many|.|TRBV7-2|14
TGTGCCAGCAGCTTAAAAAAGCTCAATTCACCCCTCCACTTT
CASSLKKLNSPLHF
>TRBJ2-5|.|TRBD1|TRBV29-1|16
TGCAGCTCGACTCACCGACTAAACAGGGGAAGAGAGACCCAGTACTTC
CSSTHRLNRGRETQYF
>TRBJ2-7|.|.|TRBV6-2/TRBV6-3|15
TGTGCCAGCAGTGGCCGATCCGGACTACGCTACGAGCAGTACTTC
CASSGRSGLRYEQYF
>TRBJ2-7|few|TRBD2|TRBV6-2/TRBV6-3|20
TGTGCCAGCAGTTACTCGACCCGGACTAGCGGGAGATATTTATCCTACGAGCAGTACTTC
CASSYSTRTSGRYLSYEQYF
>TRBJ2-7|.|TRBD1|TRBV19|15
TGTGCCAGTAGTATACCGGGACAGGGTGGTTACGAGCAGTACTTC
CASSIPGQGGYEQYF
>TRBJ1-4|many|TRBD1|TRBV25-1|13
TGTGCCAGCAGCGCAGGGGGAGTTGAAAAACTGTTTTTT
CASSAGGVEKLFF
>TRBJ2-3|few|.|TRBV5-1|16
TGCGCCAGCGGACGGTATTACGACAGTGGGGCAGATACGCAGTATTTT
CASGRYYDSGADTQYF
>TRBJ2-5|.|.|TRBV12-3/TRBV12-4|15
TGTGCCAGCAGTCCCCTGAGTGGGGGAATCGAGACCCAGTACTTC
CASSPLSGGIETQYF
>TRBJ2-1|few|TRBD1|TRBV20-1|14
TGCAGTGCTAGAGTCCGGGGGACAGGGGAAGAGCAGTTCTTC
CSARVRGTGEEQFF
>TRBJ2-1|.|TRBD2|TRBV20-1|13
TGCAGTGTTCCTAGCGGGAGTCCCTATGAGCAGTTCTTC
CSVPSGSPYEQFF
>TRBJ2-2|few|.|TRBV20-1|16
TGCAGTGCTAGAGATGTTCGGGGGTCGAACACCGGGGAGCTGTTTTTT
CSARDVRGSNTGELFF
>TRBJ2-1|.|TRBD1|TRBV12-3/TRBV12-4|12
TGTGCCAGCAGGGACAGGGTGAATGAGCAGTTCTTC
CASRDRVNEQFF
>TRBJ2-1|.|TRBD2|TRBV6-1|16
TGTGCCAGCAACCCACTGGGTAGCGGGATTCGGAATGAGCAGTTCTTC
CASNPLGSGIRNEQFF
>TRBJ2-3|few|.|TRBV5-1|14
TGCGCCAGCAGCCCGAGGTCAGCAGGAGATACGCAGTATTTT
CASSPRSAGDTQYF
>TRBJ2-1|.|.|TRBV6-1|14
TGTGCCAGTACCGGGACCACCCCGTGGGGTGAGCAGTTCTTC
CASTGTTPWGEQFF
>TRBJ1-1|.|.|TRBV12-3/TRBV12-4|20
TGTGCCAGCAGTTTACACCAACGAGGGGTTAGTCTCCTTCGGGACACTGAAGCTTTCTTT
CASSLHQRGVSLLRDTEAFF
>TRBJ2-5|.|TRBD2|TRBV7-2|16
TGTGCCAGCAGCCAACTTAGCGGGAGGGGACAAGAGACCCAGTACTTC
CASSQLSGRGQETQYF
>TRBJ2-1|many|TRBD2|TRBV12-3/TRBV12-4|12
TGTGCCAGCAGTTTAGCAGCGGGAGGGATGTTCTTC
CASSLAAGGMFF
>TRBJ1-1|.|.|TRBV27|13
TGTGCCAGCAGTTTAAGCGAAAGGACCAAAGCTTTCTTT
CASSLSERTKAFF
>TRBJ1-2|.|.|TRBV20-1|15
TGCAGTGCTAGAGACTTCAGCAGGGAAGCCTATGGCTACACCTTC
CSARDFSREAYGYTF
>TRBJ1-1|.|.|TRBV30|13
TGTGCCTGGAGTAACTCCCAGAACACTGAAGCTTTCTTT
CAWSNSQNTEAFF
>TRBJ2-1|.|TRBD2|TRBV6-5|12
TGTGCCAGCCAGCGGGAGGGGGGTGAGCAGTTCTTC
CASQREGGEQFF